This entry lists 21 T cell receptor beta chains sequenced from one sample in a study of T cell repertoires in cytomegalovirus infection. Antigens for these TCRs are unknown. TCRdb recomputed calls from the reads with MiXCR, one row per CDR3 protein. The table records fewer than 900,000 distinct CDR3 sequences, about 28% of them present only once. This specimen was cultured CD8+ T cells from PBMCs, taken from culture after CMV antigen stimulation. Every receptor here comes from a human donor in good health (CMV status not recorded). Some clones in this sample may be carry-over from other donors' samples.

The chain has TRBV2 and TRBJ2-7; tentative D call: TRBD1 (5 bases). With 2 bases removed from V and 0 bases from J, the gap between germline ends came to 8 bases. The CDR3 runs to 14 residues. Germline values: CDR1 SNHLY, CDR2 FYNNEI. CDR3 in amino acids: CASSEIQGSYEQYV. CDR3 bases: TGTGCCAGCAGTGAAATCCAGGGCTCCTACGAGCAGTACGTC.

The V gene is TRBV11-1, the J gene TRBJ2-5; a possible D gene is TRBD2 (6 bases). CDR3 size: 15 residues. Per germline, CDR1 SGHAT and CDR2 FQDESV (reference sequence). The germline V and J ends were trimmed by 2 bases and 2 bases, with 12 bases remaining between them. CDR3 protein: CASSLRRGSQETQYF. The CDR3 region has the DNA TGTGCCAGCAGCTTACGACGGGGGAGTCAAGAGACCCAGTACTTC.

This sequence joins TRBV14 and TRBJ2-2; tentatively, D is TRBD2 (6 bases). The V end was cut by 3 bases, the J end by 4 bases, with 18 bases between. The CDR3 is 17 residues long. The germline V gene encodes CDR1 SGHDN and CDR2 FVKESK. CDR3 protein: CASSHPEGRGTTGELFF. The CDR3 nucleotides are TGTGCCAGCAGCCATCCTGAGGGCCGGGGGACCACCGGGGAGCTGTTTTTT.

This chain joins TRBV28 and TRBJ2-7; D is undetermined. In germline, CDR1 is MDHEN, CDR2 SYDVKM. V shed 3 bases and J shed 3 bases, with 9 bases lying between them. The CDR3 extends over 13 amino acids. The CDR3: CASSFGIIYEQYV. Written as DNA, the CDR3 is TGTGCCAGCAGTTTCGGCATCATCTACGAGCAGTACGTC.

Worth noting for this clonotype: Since a much larger clone is just one base distant, this may be a read error. J is TRBJ2-1 and V is TRBV12-3 or TRBV12-4; 14 nucleotides agree with TRBD2. Trimming took 6 bases from V and 9 from J; bases not matched to a gene: 7. This CDR3 region has 15 residues. The CDR3 here is CASSPRTSGGPEQFF. In DNA form, the CDR3 reads TGTGCCAGCAGCCCCCGGACTAGCGGGGGGCCTGAGCAGTTCTTC.

The CDR3 DNA follows: TGTGCCATCAAAGAGTCTGGGACCGGCCCTGGAAACACCATATATTTT. The encoded protein is CAIKESGTGPGNTIYF. The chain combines TRBV10-3 with TRBJ1-3, with a weak D call TRBD1 (5 bases). Per germline, CDR1 ENHRY and CDR2 SYGVKD. V lost 7 bases and J 2 bases, leaving 18 bases between the germline ends. CDR3 size: 16 residues.

The chain recombines TRBV6-1 with TRBJ2-7; 10 bases align to TRBD1. With V trimmed by 6 bases and J by 2 bases, 4 bases remained unmatched. This CDR3 comprises 14 residues. CDR1 is MNHNS, CDR2 SASEGT, per germline. CDR3 in amino acids: CASSDGQGAYEQYF. The CDR3 nucleotides read TGTGCCAGCAGCGACGGACAGGGGGCCTACGAGCAGTACTTC.

V is TRBV25-1 and J is TRBJ2-1, with no clear D. The CDR3 has 13 residues. V lost 1 base, J lost 6 bases, and 7 bases lay in between. Germline V gene sequence: CDR1 MGHDK, CDR2 SYGVNS. Written as DNA, the CDR3 is TGTGCCAGCAGTGAATTCGTGGGCAATGAGCAGTTCTTC. This sequence encodes CASSEFVGNEQFF.

The chain joins TRBV12-3 or TRBV12-4 to TRBJ2-3, with 12 bases that match TRBD2. Trimming cost V 6 bases and J 0 bases; bases outside gene matches: 10. The CDR3 has 18 amino acids. CDR3 nucleotides: TGTGCCAGCAGCTCTCCGACTAGCGGGGGACCGAGCACAGATACGCAGTATTTT. It encodes CASSSPTSGGPSTDTQYF.

V and J are TRBV6-5 and TRBJ2-7, with 7 bases identical to TRBD1. The CDR3 contains 13 residues. Germline assignment: CDR1 MNHEY and CDR2 SVGAGI. Trimming at V came to 4 bases and at J to 7 bases, leaving 7 bases not matched to a gene. The CDR3 bases are TGTGCCAGCAGTTGGACAGGTCACGGGGAGCAGTACTTC. This gives the protein CASSWTGHGEQYF.

This clonotype was observed a handful of times. The chain employs TRBV4-3 and TRBJ1-1; possible D gene TRBD1, 6 bases. V lost 1 base to trimming and J lost 0 bases, with 21 bases between them. Germline-derived CDR1 and CDR2 are LGHNA and YSLEER. The CDR3 spans 19 residues. This CDR3 reads CASSQAGVTGLEMNTEAFF. CDR3 nucleotide sequence: TGCGCCAGCAGCCAAGCTGGCGTGACAGGCTTGGAGATGAACACTGAAGCTTTCTTT.

The chain carries TRBV15 and TRBJ2-1; maybe TRBD2 (6 bases). From germline, CDR1 is LNHNV and CDR2 YYDKDF (reference sequence). V shed 1 base and J shed 0 bases, with 7 bases lying between them. The CDR3 covers 15 residues. The CDR3 region has the DNA TGTGCCACCAGCAGAGTCGGGGGCTCCTACAATGAGCAGTTCTTC. Its protein product is CATSRVGGSYNEQFF.

The chain uses TRBV15 and TRBJ1-2; 11 nucleotides agree with TRBD1. The CDR3 covers 19 residues. CDR1 is LNHNV and CDR2 is YYDKDF in the germline V gene (reference sequence). J was trimmed by 0 bases and V by 3 bases; bases with no gene match: 12. The CDR3 spells CATSSYGTGGVQSNYGYTF. The CDR3 bases are TGTGCCACCAGCAGCTACGGGACAGGGGGGGTACAATCTAACTATGGCTACACCTTC.

This clonotype was recorded at least ten times. J is TRBJ2-5 and V is TRBV4-1, with 9 bases identical to TRBD1. The V and J ends lost 6 bases and 2 bases, in that order; junction bases with no gene match: 13. The CDR3 length is 17 residues. Germline V gives CDR1 MGHRA, CDR2 YSYEKL. The CDR3 nucleotides read TGCGCCAGCAGTGACCCCGGACAGGGGTCCTCTCAAGAGACCCAGTACTTC. Encoded protein: CASSDPGQGSSQETQYF.

This clonotype was counted a single time. At one of its ends the junction is not consistent with the germline gene, which may arise from a read error. J is TRBJ1-1 and V is TRBV28; no definite D call. The germline V gene encodes CDR1 MDHEN and CDR2 SYDVKM. The CDR3 spans 13 residues. This CDR3 is CASSLTDNTKAFF. The CDR3 bases are TGTGCCAGCAGTTTAACAGATAACACTAAAGCTTTCTTT.

This clonotype was detected many times. DNA of the CDR3: TGTGCCAGCAGCCTAGAAAGCTATGGCTACACCTTC. It yields the protein CASSLESYGYTF. The chain carries TRBV7-9 and TRBJ1-2; D unresolved. The CDR3 length is 12 residues. V lost 5 bases and J lost 4, with 8 bases in between. Looked up from germline, CDR1 is SEHNR and CDR2 is FQNEAQ (reference sequence).

This clonotype came up a few times. V usage is TRBV7-8 and J usage is TRBJ1-2; perhaps TRBD1 as D (6 bases). This CDR3 region has 15 residues. V lost 5 bases to trimming and J lost 2 bases, with 15 bases between them. Germline lookup yields CDR1 SGHVS and CDR2 FQNEAQ. CDR3 nucleotides: TGTGCCAGCAGCCCCGGGGGCAGGGGAAACTATGGCTACACCTTC. Its translation is CASSPGGRGNYGYTF.

Within the sample, this clonotype is medium-sized. The V gene is TRBV5-1, the J gene TRBJ1-2; D is possibly TRBD1 (5 bases). The V gene's germline CDR1 is SGHRS and CDR2 YFSETQ. V lost 3 bases and J 5 bases, leaving 14 bases between the germline ends. The CDR3 is 14 residues long. The CDR3 DNA is TGCGCCAGCAGCTCTTTCAGAGGGGATTATGGCTACACCTTC. Translation: CASSSFRGDYGYTF.

V and J are TRBV7-6 and TRBJ1-1, with a tentative D call TRBD1 (6 bases). Germline CDR1 is SGHVS and CDR2 is FNYEAQ. CDR3 length: 14 residues. Deletions cut 6 bases from V and 1 base from J, with 12 bases between. The CDR3 DNA is TGTGCCAGCAGAAGGGGGGGGGCGAACACTGAAGCTTTCTTT. Translating gives CASRRGGANTEAFF.

The chain combines TRBV7-8 with TRBJ2-5; the match to TRBD2 covers 7 bases. J lost 5 bases, V lost 2 bases, and 8 bases had no gene match. CDR1 SGHVS and CDR2 FQNEAQ come from the germline V gene. This CDR3 is 15 amino acids long. The CDR3 loop is CASSLSGEQVETQYF. For the CDR3, the DNA is TGTGCCAGCAGCTTAAGCGGGGAACAGGTGGAGACCCAGTACTTC.

The chain combines TRBV7-9 with TRBJ2-5, with D unclear. Germline V gene lookup returns CDR1 SEHNR and CDR2 FQNEAQ (reference sequence). V was clipped by 5 bases and J by 2 bases, with 12 bases between them. The CDR3 is 14 amino acids. CDR3 DNA sequence: TGTGCCAGCAGCGCACAGTCAAGGCAAGAGACCCAGTACTTC. This encodes CASSAQSRQETQYF.